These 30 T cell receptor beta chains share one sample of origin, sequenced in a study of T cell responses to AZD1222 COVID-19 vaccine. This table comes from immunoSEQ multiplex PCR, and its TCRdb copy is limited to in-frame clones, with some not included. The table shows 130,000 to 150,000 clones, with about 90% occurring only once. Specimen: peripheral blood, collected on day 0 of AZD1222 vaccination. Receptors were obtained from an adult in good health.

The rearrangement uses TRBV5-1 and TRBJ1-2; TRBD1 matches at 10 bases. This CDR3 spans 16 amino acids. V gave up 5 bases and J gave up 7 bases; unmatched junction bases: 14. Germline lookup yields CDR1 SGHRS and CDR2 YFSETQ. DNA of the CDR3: TGCGCCAGCAGTATCGCATCCGGGACAGGGGACGGTGGCTACACCTTC. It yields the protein CASSIASGTGDGGYTF.

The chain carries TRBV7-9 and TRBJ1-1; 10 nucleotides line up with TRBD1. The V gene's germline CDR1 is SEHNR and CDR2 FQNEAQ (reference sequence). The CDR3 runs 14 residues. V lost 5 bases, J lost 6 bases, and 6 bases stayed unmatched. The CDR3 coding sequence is TGTGCCAGCAGCCTGGGACAGGGGATCGCTGAAGCTTTCTTT. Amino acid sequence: CASSLGQGIAEAFF.

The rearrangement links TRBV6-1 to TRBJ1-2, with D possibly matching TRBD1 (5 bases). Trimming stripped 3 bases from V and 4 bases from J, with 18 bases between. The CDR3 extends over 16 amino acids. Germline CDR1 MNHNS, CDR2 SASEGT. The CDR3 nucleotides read TGTGCCAGCAGTGAGGGGGGATCACAGGCGGGCTATGGCTACACCTTC. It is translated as CASSEGGSQAGYGYTF.

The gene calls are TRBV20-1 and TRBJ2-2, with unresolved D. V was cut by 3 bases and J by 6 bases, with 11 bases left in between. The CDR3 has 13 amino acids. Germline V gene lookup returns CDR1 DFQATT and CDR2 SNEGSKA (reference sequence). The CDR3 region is CSASGLRSGELFF. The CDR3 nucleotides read TGCAGTGCTAGTGGGTTACGGTCCGGGGAGCTGTTTTTT.

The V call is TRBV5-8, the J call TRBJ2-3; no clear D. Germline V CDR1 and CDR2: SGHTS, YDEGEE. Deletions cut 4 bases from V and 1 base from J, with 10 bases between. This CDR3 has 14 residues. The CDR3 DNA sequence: TGTGCCAGCAGCCGACTGGACGGCACAGATACGCAGTATTTT. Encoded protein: CASSRLDGTDTQYF.

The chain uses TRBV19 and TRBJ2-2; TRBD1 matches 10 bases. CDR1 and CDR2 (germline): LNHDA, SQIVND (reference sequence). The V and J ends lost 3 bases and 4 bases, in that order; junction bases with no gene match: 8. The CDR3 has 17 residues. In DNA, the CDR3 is TGTGCCAGTAGTATGGCCCCGGGACAGGGGAGCACCGGGGAGCTGTTTTTT. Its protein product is CASSMAPGQGSTGELFF.

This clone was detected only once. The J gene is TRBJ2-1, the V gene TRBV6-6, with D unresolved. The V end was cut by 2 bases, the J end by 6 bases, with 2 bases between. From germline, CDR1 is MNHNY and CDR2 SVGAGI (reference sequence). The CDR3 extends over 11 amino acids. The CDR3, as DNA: TGTGCCAGCAGTTACATCAATGAGCAGTTCTTC. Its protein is CASSYINEQFF.

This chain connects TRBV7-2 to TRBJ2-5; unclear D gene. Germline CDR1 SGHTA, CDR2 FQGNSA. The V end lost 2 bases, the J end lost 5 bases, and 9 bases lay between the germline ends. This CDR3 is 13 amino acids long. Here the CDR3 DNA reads TGTGCCAGCAGCTTATACCGCCATGAGACCCAGTACTTC. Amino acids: CASSLYRHETQYF.

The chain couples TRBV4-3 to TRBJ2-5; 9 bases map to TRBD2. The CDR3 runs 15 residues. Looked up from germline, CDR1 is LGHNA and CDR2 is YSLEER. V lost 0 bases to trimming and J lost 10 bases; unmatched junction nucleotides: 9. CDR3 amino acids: CASSQDLASGDIQYF. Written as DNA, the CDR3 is TGCGCCAGCAGCCAAGATCTGGCTAGCGGGGACATCCAGTACTTC.

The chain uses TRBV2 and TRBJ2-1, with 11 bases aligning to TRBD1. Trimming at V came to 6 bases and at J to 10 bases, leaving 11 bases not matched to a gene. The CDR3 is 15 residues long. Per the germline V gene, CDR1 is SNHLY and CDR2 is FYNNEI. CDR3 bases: TGTGCCAGCAGCGCCGAGGGACAGGGGGTCGGGGAGCAGTTCTTC. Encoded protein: CASSAEGQGVGEQFF.

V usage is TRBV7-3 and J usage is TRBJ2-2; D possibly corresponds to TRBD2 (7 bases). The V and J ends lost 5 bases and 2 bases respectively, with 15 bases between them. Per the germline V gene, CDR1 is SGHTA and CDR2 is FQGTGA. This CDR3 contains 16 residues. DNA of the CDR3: TGTGCCAGCAGCCAGGCGGGGGCCATAAACACCGGGGAGCTGTTTTTT. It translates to CASSQAGAINTGELFF.

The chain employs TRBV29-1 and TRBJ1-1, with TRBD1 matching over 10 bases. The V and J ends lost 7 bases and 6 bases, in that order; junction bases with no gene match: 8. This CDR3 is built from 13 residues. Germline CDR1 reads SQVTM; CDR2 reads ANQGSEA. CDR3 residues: CSARDRGTAEAFF. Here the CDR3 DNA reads TGCAGCGCAAGGGACAGGGGAACGGCTGAAGCTTTCTTT.

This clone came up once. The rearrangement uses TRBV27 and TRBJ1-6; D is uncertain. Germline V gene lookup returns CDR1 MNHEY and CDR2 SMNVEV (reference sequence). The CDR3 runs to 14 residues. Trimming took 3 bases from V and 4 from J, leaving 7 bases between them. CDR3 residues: CASSFGLYNSPLHF. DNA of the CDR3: TGTGCCAGCAGTTTTGGTCTTTATAATTCACCCCTCCACTTT.

In DNA form, the CDR3 reads TGTGCCAGCAGCCTAGGCGACATCTCCTACAATGAGCAGTTCTTC. This translates into CASSLGDISYNEQFF. This chain links TRBV7-2 with TRBJ2-1; D is ambiguous. Germline-derived CDR1 and CDR2 are SGHTA and FQGNSA. V shed 5 bases and J shed 0 bases, with 11 bases lying between them. The CDR3 covers 15 residues.

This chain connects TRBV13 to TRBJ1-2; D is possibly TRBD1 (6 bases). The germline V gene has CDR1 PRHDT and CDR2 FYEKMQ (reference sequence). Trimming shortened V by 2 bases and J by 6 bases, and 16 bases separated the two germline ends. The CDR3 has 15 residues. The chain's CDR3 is CASSLRGANWDGYTF. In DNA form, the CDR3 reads TGTGCCAGCAGCTTACGGGGGGCGAATTGGGATGGCTACACCTTC.

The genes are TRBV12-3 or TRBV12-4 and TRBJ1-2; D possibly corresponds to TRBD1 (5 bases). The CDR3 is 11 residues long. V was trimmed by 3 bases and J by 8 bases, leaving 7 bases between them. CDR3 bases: TGTGCCAGCAGTTTGCAGGGCGGCTACACCTTC. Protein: CASSLQGGYTF.

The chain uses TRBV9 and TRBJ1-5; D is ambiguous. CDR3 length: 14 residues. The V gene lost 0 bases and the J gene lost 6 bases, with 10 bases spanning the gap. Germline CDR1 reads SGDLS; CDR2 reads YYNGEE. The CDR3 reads CASSVGPQGQPQHF. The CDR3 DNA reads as TGTGCCAGCAGCGTAGGACCCCAAGGTCAGCCCCAGCATTTT.

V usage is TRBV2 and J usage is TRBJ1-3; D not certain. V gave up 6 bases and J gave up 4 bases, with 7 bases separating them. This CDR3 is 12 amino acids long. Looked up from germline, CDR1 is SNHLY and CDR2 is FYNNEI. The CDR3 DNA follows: TGTGCCAGCAGGGGGATCGGAAACACCATATATTTT. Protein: CASRGIGNTIYF.

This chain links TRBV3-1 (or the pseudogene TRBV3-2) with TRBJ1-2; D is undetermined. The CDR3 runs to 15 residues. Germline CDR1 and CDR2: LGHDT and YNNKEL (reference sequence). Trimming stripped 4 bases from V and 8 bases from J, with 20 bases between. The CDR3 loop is CASSPAEATFKGYTF. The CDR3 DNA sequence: TGTGCCAGCAGCCCCGCGGAAGCAACCTTCAAGGGCTACACCTTC.

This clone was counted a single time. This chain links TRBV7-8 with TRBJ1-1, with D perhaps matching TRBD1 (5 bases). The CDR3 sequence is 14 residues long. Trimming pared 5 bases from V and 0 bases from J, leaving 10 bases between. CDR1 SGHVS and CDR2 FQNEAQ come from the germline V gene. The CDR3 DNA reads TGTGCCAGCAGCATCAGGGTCCTGAACACTGAAGCTTTCTTT. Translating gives CASSIRVLNTEAFF.

CDR3 coding DNA: TGTGCCATCAGTGGGGAGGGGACTAATGAAAAACTGTTTTTT. The encoded protein is CAISGEGTNEKLFF. The J gene is TRBJ1-4, the V gene TRBV10-3; a possible D gene is TRBD1 (5 bases). Trimming cost V 4 bases and J 2 bases, with 8 bases left between them. Germline CDR1 is ENHRY and CDR2 is SYGVKD. CDR3 length: 14 residues.

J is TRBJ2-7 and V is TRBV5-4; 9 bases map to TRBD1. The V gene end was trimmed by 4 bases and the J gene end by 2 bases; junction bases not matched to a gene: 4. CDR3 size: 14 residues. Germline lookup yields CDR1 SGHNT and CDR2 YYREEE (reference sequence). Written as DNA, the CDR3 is TGTGCCAGCAGCCACGGGACAGGGACCTACGAGCAGTACTTC. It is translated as CASSHGTGTYEQYF.

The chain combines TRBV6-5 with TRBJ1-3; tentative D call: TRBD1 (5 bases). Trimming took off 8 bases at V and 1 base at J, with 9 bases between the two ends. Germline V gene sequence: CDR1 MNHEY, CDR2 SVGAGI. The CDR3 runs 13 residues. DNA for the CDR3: TGTGCCAGCGGGGGGAGGTCTGGAAACACCATATATTTT. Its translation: CASGGRSGNTIYF.

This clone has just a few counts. The CDR3 coding sequence is TGTGCCAGCAGCTTATTCGCCCAAGAGACCCAGTACTTC. As protein: CASSLFAQETQYF. The chain uses TRBV11-2 and TRBJ2-5; D is unresolved. Trimming took 2 bases from V and 1 from J, leaving 5 bases between them. Germline V gene sequence: CDR1 SGHAT, CDR2 FQNNGV. The CDR3 contains 13 residues.

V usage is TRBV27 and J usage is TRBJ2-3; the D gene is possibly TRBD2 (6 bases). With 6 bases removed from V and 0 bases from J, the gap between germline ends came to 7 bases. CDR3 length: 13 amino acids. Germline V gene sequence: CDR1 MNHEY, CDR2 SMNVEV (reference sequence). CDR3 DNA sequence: TGTGCCAGCAGGCGGGGTAGCACAGATACGCAGTATTTT. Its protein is CASRRGSTDTQYF.

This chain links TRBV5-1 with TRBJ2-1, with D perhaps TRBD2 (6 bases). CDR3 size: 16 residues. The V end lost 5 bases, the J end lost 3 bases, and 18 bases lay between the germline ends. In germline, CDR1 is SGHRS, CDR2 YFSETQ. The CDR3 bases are TGCGCCAGCAGTATCCGGGCGGGACTGCTCTACAATGAGCAGTTCTTC. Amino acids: CASSIRAGLLYNEQFF.

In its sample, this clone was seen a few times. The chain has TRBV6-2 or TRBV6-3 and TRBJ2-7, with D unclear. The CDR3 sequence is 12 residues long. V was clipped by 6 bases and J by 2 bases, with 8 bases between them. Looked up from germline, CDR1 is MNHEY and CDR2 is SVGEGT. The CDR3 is CASSPLTYEQYF. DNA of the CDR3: TGTGCCAGCAGCCCCCTCACCTACGAGCAGTACTTC.

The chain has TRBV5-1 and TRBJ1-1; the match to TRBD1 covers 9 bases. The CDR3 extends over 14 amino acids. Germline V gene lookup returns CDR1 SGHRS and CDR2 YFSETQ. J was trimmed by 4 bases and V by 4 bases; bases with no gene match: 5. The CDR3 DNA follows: TGCGCCAGCAGCATGGGACAGGGCGGCACTGAAGCTTTCTTT. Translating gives CASSMGQGGTEAFF.

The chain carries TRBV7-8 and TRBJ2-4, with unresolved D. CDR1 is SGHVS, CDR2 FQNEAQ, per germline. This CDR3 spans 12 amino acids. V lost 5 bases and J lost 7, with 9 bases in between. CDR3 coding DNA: TGTGCCAGCAGCCAGGTGTCCAACATTCAGTACTTC. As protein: CASSQVSNIQYF. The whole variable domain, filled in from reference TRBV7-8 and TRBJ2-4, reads GAGVSQSPRYKVAKRGQDVALRCDPISGHVSLFWYQQALGQGPEFLTYFQNEAQLDKSGLPSDRFFAERPEGSVSTLKIQRTQQEDSAVYLCASSQVSNIQYFGAGTRLSVL.

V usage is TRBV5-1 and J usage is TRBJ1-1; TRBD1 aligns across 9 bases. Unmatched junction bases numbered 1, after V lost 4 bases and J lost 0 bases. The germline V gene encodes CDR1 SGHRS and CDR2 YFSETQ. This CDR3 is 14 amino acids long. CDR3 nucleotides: TGCGCCAGCAGCGGGACAGGGATGAACACTGAAGCTTTCTTT. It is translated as CASSGTGMNTEAFF. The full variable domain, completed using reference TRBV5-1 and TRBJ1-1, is KAGVTQTPRYLIKTRGQQVTLSCSPISGHRSVSWYQQTPGQGLQFLFEYFSETQRNKGNFPGRFSGRQFSNSRSEMNVSTLELGDSALYLCASSGTGMNTEAFFGQGTRLTVV.